This TCR beta chain was found in a study of blood T cell repertoires in COVID-19. Study-level information: Acute and convalescent COVID-19 samples came from the United States, Italy and Spain. The cDNA or gDNA used as material had been derived from T cells, B-cell-depleted T cells, or PBMCs.

This CDR3 has 17 amino acids. V lost 4 bases to trimming and J lost 2 bases, with 19 bases between them. Germline-derived CDR1 and CDR2 are SGHAT and FQNNGV. This clone was seen just once. Authors' processing steps: Cell counts per sample came from amplifying reference gene primers. TCRdb's table, derived via immunoSEQ multiplex PCR, lists solely in-frame clones and lacks some. That table is the source of V, J and clone size, and D and trimming were worked out from the DNA. This table has 130,000 or so clones, around 85% appearing once. The TCR sequence derives from a woman older than 75 with acute or convalescent COVID-19. Sequencing was done on a sample of peripheral blood. This sequence joins TRBV11-2 and TRBJ2-3; the D gene is possibly TRBD2 (6 bases). The CDR3 sequence: CASSYRWEAGPTDTQYF. CDR3 sequence (DNA): TGTGCCAGCAGCTACCGATGGGAGGCGGGGCCCACAGATACGCAGTATTTT.